The 3 T cell receptor beta chains reported below all come from one sample, sequenced in a study of blood T cell repertoires in COVID-19. Profiling relied on immunoSEQ multiplex PCR, and the TCRdb table lists in-frame clones only, not all of them. The sample holds 150,000 to 200,000 clones; approximately 86% are singletons and the top ten take under 2.5%. Sequenced: peripheral blood. All receptors come from a man between 65 and 85 years old with active or convalescent COVID-19.

This CDR3 is CSVDERGIAGYTF. The CDR3, as DNA: TGCAGCGTTGACGAAAGGGGGATTGCTGGCTACACCTTC. V usage is TRBV29-1 and J usage is TRBJ1-2; D might be TRBD1 (6 bases). Germline CDR1 is SQVTM and CDR2 is ANQGSEA. The CDR3 runs to 13 residues. Trimming stripped 3 bases from V and 7 bases from J, with 15 bases between. Full variable domain (rest looked up from reference TRBV29-1 and TRBJ1-2): SAVISQKPSRDICQRGTSLTIQCQVDSQVTMMFWYRQQPGQSLTLIATANQGSEATYESGFVIDKFPISRPNLTFSTLTVSNMSPEDSSIYLCSVDERGIAGYTFGSGTRLTVV.

J is TRBJ2-7 and V is TRBV5-1, with D perhaps matching TRBD2 (5 bases). This CDR3 region has 15 residues. Per the germline V gene, CDR1 is SGHRS and CDR2 is YFSETQ. Trimming stripped 4 bases from V and 1 base from J, with 15 bases between. The CDR3: CASSEGSWVSYEQYF. DNA of the CDR3: TGCGCCAGCAGCGAGGGATCCTGGGTTTCCTACGAGCAGTACTTC.

This clone appeared a single time. The chain employs TRBV6-5 and TRBJ2-3, with 10 bases lining up with TRBD2. The V gene's germline CDR1 is MNHEY and CDR2 SVGAGI. With 6 bases clipped from V and 3 bases from J, the junction kept 6 bases outside the gene matches. This CDR3 region has 15 residues. CDR3 sequence reads: CASRQAGGQTDTQYF. In DNA, the CDR3 is TGTGCCAGCAGACAAGCGGGGGGGCAGACAGATACGCAGTATTTT.